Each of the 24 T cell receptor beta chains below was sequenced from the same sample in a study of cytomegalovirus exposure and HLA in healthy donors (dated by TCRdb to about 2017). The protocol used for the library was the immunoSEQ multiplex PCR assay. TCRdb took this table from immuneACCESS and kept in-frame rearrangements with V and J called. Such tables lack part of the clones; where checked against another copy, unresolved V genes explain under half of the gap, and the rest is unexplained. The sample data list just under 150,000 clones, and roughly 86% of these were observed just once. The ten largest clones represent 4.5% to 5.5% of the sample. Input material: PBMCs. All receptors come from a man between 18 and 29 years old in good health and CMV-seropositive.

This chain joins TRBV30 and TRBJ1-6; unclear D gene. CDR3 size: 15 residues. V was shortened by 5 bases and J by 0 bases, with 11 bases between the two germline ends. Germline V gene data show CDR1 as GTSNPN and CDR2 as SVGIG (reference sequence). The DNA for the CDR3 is TGTGCCTGGGGGAGCAGCTACTCCTATAATTCACCCCTCCACTTT. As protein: CAWGSSYSYNSPLHF.

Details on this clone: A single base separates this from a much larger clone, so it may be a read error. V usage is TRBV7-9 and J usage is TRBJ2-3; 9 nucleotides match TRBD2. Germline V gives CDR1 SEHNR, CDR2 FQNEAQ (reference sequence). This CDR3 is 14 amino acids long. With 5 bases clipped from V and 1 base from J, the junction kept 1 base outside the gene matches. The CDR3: CASSASGGTDTQYF. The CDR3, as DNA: TGTGCCAGCAGCGCTAGCGGGGGCACAGATACGCAGTATTTT.

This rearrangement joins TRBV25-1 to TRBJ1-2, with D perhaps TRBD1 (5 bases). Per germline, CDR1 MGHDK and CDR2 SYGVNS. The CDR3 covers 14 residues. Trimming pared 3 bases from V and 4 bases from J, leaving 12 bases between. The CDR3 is CASSDAGSTYGYTF. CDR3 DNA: TGTGCCAGCAGTGACGCAGGGTCGACCTATGGCTACACCTTC.

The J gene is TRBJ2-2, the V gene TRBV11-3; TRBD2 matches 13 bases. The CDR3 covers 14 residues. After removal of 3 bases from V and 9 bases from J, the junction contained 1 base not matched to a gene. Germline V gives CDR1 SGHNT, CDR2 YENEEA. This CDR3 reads CASSFGTSGRELFF. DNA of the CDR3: TGTGCCAGCAGCTTCGGGACTAGCGGGAGGGAGCTGTTTTTT.

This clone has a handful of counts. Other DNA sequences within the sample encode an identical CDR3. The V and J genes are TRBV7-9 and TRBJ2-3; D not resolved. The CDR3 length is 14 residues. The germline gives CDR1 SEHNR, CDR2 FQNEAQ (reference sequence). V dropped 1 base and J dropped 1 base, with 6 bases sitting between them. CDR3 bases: TGTGCCAGCAGCTTAGGAACAGGCACAGATACGCAGTATTTT. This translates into CASSLGTGTDTQYF.

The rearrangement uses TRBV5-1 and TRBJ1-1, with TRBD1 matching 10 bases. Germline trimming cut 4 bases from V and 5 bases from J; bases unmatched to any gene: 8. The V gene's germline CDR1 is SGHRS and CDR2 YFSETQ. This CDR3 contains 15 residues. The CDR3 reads CASSPRDRGGTEAFF. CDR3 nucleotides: TGCGCCAGCAGCCCCCGGGACAGGGGTGGAACTGAAGCTTTCTTT. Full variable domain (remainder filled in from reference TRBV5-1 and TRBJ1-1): KAGVTQTPRYLIKTRGQQVTLSCSPISGHRSVSWYQQTPGQGLQFLFEYFSETQRNKGNFPGRFSGRQFSNSRSEMNVSTLELGDSALYLCASSPRDRGGTEAFFGQGTRLTVV.

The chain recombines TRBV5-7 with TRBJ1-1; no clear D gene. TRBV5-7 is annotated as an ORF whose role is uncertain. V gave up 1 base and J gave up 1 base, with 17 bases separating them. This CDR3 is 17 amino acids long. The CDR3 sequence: CASSLRTCESSNTEAFF. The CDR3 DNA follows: TGTGCCAGCAGCTTGAGAACGTGTGAGTCCTCGAACACTGAAGCTTTCTTT.

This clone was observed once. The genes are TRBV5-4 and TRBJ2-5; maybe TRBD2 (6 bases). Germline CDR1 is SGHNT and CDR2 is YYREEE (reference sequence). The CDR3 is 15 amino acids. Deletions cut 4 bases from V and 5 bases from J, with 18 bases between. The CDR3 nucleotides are TGTGCCAGCAGCGGACTGACAGCGGGCGGGGAGACCCAGTACTTC. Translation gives CASSGLTAGGETQYF.

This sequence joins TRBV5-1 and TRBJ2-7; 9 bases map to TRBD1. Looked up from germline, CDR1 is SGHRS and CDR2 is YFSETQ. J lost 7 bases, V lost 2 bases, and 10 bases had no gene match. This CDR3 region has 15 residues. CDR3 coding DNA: TGCGCCAGCAGCTTAGGACAGGGGATCGGGGAAGAGCAGTACTTC. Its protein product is CASSLGQGIGEEQYF.

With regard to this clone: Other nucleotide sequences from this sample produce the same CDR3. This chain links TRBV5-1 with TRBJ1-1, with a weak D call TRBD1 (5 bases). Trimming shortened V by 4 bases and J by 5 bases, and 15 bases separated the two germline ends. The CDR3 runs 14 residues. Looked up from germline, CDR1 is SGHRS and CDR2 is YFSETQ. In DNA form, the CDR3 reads TGCGCCAGCAGCCGCGTCCGCGGGGGGACTGAAGCTTTCTTT. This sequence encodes CASSRVRGGTEAFF. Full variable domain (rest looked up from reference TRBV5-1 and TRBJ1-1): KAGVTQTPRYLIKTRGQQVTLSCSPISGHRSVSWYQQTPGQGLQFLFEYFSETQRNKGNFPGRFSGRQFSNSRSEMNVSTLELGDSALYLCASSRVRGGTEAFFGQGTRLTVV.

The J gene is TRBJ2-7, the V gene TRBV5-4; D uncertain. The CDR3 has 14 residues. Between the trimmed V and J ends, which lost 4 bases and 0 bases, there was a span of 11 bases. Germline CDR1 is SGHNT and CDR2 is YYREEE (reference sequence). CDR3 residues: CASSESDSSYEQYF. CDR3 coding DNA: TGTGCCAGCAGCGAATCCGATAGCTCCTACGAGCAGTACTTC.

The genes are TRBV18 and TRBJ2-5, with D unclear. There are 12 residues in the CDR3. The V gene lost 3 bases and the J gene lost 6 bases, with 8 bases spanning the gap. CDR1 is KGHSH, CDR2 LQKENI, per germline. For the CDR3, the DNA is TGTGCCAGCTCACCCCCCGACAAGACCCAGTACTTC. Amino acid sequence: CASSPPDKTQYF.

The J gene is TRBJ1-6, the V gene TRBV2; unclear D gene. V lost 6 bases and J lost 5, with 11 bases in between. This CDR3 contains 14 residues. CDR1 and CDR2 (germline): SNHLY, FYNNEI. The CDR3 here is CASRRGWDNSPLHF. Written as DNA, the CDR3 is TGTGCCAGCAGAAGAGGTTGGGATAATTCACCCCTCCACTTT.

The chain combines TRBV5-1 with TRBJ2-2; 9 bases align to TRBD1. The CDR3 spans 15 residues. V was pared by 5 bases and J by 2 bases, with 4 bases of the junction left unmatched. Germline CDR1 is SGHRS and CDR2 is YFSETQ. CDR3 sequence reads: CASRLGQGNTGELFF. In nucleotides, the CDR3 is TGCGCCAGCAGGCTGGGACAGGGTAACACCGGGGAGCTGTTTTTT.

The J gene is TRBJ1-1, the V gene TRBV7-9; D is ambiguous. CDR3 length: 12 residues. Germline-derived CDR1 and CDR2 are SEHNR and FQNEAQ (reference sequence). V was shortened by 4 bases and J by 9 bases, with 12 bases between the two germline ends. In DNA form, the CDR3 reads TGTGCCAGCAGCTCAGGAAGGTTGAAAGCTTTCTTT. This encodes CASSSGRLKAFF. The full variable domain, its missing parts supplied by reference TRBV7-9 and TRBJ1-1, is DTGVSQNPRHKITKRGQNVTFRCDPISEHNRLYWYRQTLGQGPEFLTYFQNEAQLEKSRLLSDRFSAERPKGSFSTLEIQRTEQGDSAMYLCASSSGRLKAFFGQGTRLTVV.

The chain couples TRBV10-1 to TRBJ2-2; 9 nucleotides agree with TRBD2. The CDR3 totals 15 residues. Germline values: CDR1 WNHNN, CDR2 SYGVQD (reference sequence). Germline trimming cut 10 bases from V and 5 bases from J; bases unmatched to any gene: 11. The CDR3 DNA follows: TGCGCCACTACTCCGGGACTAGCAGAGACCGGGGAGCTGTTTTTT. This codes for CATTPGLAETGELFF.

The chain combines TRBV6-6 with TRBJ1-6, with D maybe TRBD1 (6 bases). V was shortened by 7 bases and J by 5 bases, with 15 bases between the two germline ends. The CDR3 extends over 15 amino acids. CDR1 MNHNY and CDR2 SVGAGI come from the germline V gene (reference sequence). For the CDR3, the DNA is TGTGCCAGCACCCCCCGGGACACCCATAATTCACCCCTCCACTTT. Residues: CASTPRDTHNSPLHF.

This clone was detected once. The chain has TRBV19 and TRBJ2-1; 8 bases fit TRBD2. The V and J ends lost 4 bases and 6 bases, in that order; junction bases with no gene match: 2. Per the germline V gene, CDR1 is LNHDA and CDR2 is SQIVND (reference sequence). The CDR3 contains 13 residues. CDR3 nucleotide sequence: TGTGCCAGTAGTACCGGGGGGGGCAATGAGCAGTTCTTC. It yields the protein CASSTGGGNEQFF.

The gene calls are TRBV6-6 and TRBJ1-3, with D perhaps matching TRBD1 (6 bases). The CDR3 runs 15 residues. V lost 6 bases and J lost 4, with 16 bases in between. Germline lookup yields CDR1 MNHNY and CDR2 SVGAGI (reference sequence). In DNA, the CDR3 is TGTGCCAGCAGCGCGAGGGCAGGGGTGGGAAACACCATATATTTT. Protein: CASSARAGVGNTIYF.

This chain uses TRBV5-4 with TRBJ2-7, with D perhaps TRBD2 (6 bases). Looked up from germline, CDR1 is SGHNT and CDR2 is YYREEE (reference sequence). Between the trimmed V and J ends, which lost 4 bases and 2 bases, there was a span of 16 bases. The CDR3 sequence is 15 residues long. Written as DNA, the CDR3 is TGTGCCAGCAGCACTGGAGGGTTTACCCCCTACGAGCAGTACTTC. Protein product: CASSTGGFTPYEQYF.

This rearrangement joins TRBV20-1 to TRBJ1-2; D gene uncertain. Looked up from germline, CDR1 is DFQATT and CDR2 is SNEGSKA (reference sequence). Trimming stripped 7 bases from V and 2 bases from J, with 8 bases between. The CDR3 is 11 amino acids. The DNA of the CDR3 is TGCAGTGTTCAAGCAAACTATGGCTACACCTTC. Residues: CSVQANYGYTF.

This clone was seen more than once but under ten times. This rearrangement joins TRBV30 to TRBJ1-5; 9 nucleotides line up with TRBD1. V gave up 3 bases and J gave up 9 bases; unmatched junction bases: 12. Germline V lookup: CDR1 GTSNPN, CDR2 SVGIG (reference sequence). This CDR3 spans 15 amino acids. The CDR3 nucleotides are TGTGCCTGGAGCCAACAGGGGGCTCATAAATGGCCCCAGCATTTT. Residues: CAWSQQGAHKWPQHF.

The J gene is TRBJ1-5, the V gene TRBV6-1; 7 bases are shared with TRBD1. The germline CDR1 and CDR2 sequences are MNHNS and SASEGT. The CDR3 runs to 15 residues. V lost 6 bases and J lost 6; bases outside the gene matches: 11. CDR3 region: CASRDRQGLRQPQHF. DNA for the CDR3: TGTGCCAGCAGAGATCGACAGGGCCTCCGTCAGCCCCAGCATTTT.

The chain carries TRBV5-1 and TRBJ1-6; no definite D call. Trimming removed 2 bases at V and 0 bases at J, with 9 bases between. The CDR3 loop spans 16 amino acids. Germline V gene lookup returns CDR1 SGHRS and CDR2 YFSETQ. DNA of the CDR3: TGCGCCAGCAGCTTCTACGCGAGCTCCTATAATTCACCCCTCCACTTT. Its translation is CASSFYASSYNSPLHF.